Each of the 10 T cell receptor beta chains below was sequenced from the same sample in a study of blood T cell repertoires in COVID-19. Measured with immunoSEQ multiplex PCR; TCRdb has only the in-frame clones, and not every one. The sample consists of some 42,000 clones, roughly 81% of them appearing once. Sequences were obtained from peripheral blood. The receptor source for this set is a woman in her 70s with acute or convalescent COVID-19.

The chain recombines TRBV18 with TRBJ2-1, with D possibly matching TRBD1 (5 bases). The CDR3 runs to 12 residues. Trimming shortened V by 5 bases and J by 5 bases, and 7 bases separated the two germline ends. Germline loops: CDR1 KGHSH, CDR2 LQKENI. CDR3 nucleotide sequence: TGTGCCAGCTCATCGGACAACAATGAGCAGTTCTTC. Translating it yields CASSSDNNEQFF.

This sequence joins TRBV7-8 and TRBJ2-2; D may be TRBD2 (5 bases). The CDR3 is made up of 13 amino acids. Germline values: CDR1 SGHVS, CDR2 FQNEAQ. V lost 4 bases to trimming and J lost 5 bases, with 8 bases between them. In DNA, the CDR3 is TGTGCCAGCAGCTCGACGGGGACCGGGGAGCTGTTTTTT. This gives the protein CASSSTGTGELFF.

J is TRBJ2-7 and V is TRBV11-2; D possibly corresponds to TRBD1 (5 bases). The CDR3 is made up of 13 amino acids. Trimming removed 5 bases from V and 6 bases from J, with 14 bases in between. Germline CDR1 SGHAT, CDR2 FQNNGV. The CDR3 nucleotides are TGTGCCAGCAGCCATAGACAGCCCACCGAGCAGTACTTC. Amino acid sequence: CASSHRQPTEQYF.

J is TRBJ2-1 and V is TRBV28, with D tentatively TRBD2 (5 bases). Germline lookup yields CDR1 MDHEN and CDR2 SYDVKM. Trimming shortened V by 7 bases and J by 0 bases, and 13 bases separated the two germline ends. The CDR3 contains 15 residues. CDR3 coding DNA: TGTGCCAGCAACCCTCCGGGAATCTCCTACAATGAGCAGTTCTTC. Amino acids: CASNPPGISYNEQFF.

The chain recombines TRBV11-2 with TRBJ1-4; 7 nucleotides line up with TRBD1. This CDR3 region has 18 residues. The trim removed 0 bases at V and 0 bases at J, leaving 7 bases unmatched. CDR1 is SGHAT and CDR2 is FQNNGV in the germline V gene. CDR3 protein: CASSLDRGGEATNEKLFF. DNA for the CDR3: TGTGCCAGCAGCTTAGATCGAGGGGGCGAGGCAACTAATGAAAAACTGTTTTTT. Looking up the rest from reference TRBV11-2 and TRBJ1-4 gives the full variable domain: EAGVAQSPRYKIIEKRQSVAFWCNPISGHATLYWYQQILGQGPKLLIQFQNNGVVDDSQLPKDRFSAERLKGVDSTLKIQPAKLEDSAVYLCASSLDRGGEATNEKLFFGSGTQLSVL.

This clone was observed at least ten times. The V gene is TRBV7-2, the J gene TRBJ1-6, with D perhaps TRBD1 (5 bases). CDR3 length: 15 residues. The V end was cut by 2 bases, the J end by 4 bases, with 9 bases between. Germline V gives CDR1 SGHTA, CDR2 FQGNSA. The CDR3, as DNA: TGTGCCAGCAGCTTAATCGGGGGGTATAATTCACCCCTCCACTTT. Its translation: CASSLIGGYNSPLHF.

This clone was found many times. V usage is TRBV19 and J usage is TRBJ1-6; TRBD1 aligns across 9 bases. The germline V gene has CDR1 LNHDA and CDR2 SQIVND (reference sequence). The CDR3 has 13 amino acids. The V and J ends lost 5 bases and 9 bases, in that order; junction bases with no gene match: 2. The DNA for the CDR3 is TGTGCCAGTAGTTCGGGACAGGGTTCACCCCTCCACTTT. Translation: CASSSGQGSPLHF.

In its sample, this clone was seen a few times. The gene calls are TRBV5-5 and TRBJ2-7; maybe TRBD2 (5 bases). Germline CDR1 is SGHKS and CDR2 is YYEKEE (reference sequence). V dropped 2 bases and J dropped 2 bases, with 8 bases sitting between them. This CDR3 comprises 13 residues. CDR3 bases: TGTGCCAGCAGCTTAGCGGCCGCCTACGAGCAGTACTTC. This sequence encodes CASSLAAAYEQYF.

The CDR3 nucleotides are TGTGCCAGCAGCCGGAACAGGGGGCCCCAAAAACTGTTTTTT. It specifies CASSRNRGPQKLFF. The rearrangement links TRBV3-1 (or the pseudogene TRBV3-2) to TRBJ1-4; 9 bases align to TRBD1. Trimming removed 4 bases from V and 9 bases from J; junction bases left unmatched: 6. The germline V gene encodes CDR1 LGHDT and CDR2 YNNKEL (reference sequence). This CDR3 comprises 14 residues.

Note on this clone: A junction boundary mismatches the germline segment, possibly from a read error. This chain joins TRBV4-2 and TRBJ1-6; D may be TRBD1 (6 bases). The CDR3 runs 14 residues. Germline V CDR1 and CDR2: LGHNA, YNFKEQ. The CDR3 nucleotides read TGTGCCAGCAACCAACAGGGCTATAATTCACCCCTCCACTTT. Its translation is CASNQQGYNSPLHF.